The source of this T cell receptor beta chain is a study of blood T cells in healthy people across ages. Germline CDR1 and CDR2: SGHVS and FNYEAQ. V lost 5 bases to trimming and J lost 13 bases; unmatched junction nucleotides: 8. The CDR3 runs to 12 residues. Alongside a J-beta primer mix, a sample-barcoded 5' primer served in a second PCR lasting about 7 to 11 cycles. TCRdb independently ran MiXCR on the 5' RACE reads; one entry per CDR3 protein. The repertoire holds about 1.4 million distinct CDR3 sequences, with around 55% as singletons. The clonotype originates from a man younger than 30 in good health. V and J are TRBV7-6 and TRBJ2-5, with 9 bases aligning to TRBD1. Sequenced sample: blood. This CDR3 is CASSASGTGLYF. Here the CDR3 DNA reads TGTGCCAGCAGCGCCTCCGGGACAGGGCTGTACTTC. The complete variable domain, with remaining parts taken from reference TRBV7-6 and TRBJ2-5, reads GAGVSQSPRYKVTKRGQDVALRCDPISGHVSLYWYRQALGQGPEFLTYFNYEAQQDKSGLPNDRFSAERPEGSISTLTIQRTEQRDSAMYRCASSASGTGLYFGPGTRLLVL.